This T cell receptor beta chain is from a study of blood T cells in healthy people across ages. General study results and limits: Possibly confounding the expanded clonotype changes was the fact that donor CMV status was unknown.

Looked up from germline, CDR1 is SGDLS and CDR2 is YYNGEE. V was shortened by 0 bases and J by 2 bases, with 6 bases between the two germline ends. The CDR3 spans 14 residues. Whenever a sample was processed, at least 6.5 million PBMCs were isolated. Combining a sample-barcoded 5' primer with a J-beta primer mix, a second PCR ran for roughly 7 to 12 cycles. TCRdb recomputed calls from the 5' RACE reads with MiXCR, one row per CDR3 protein. The sample yields approximately 790,000 distinct CDR3 sequences, roughly 60% seen once. As for this clonotype: The antigen remains unidentified.

The sample taken for sequencing was blood. The gene calls are TRBV9 and TRBJ1-5; D call uncertain. The clonotype was recovered from a man aged 25 to 40 in good health. The CDR3 reads CASSVGRGNQPQHF. The CDR3, as DNA: TGTGCCAGCAGCGTAGGACGAGGCAATCAGCCCCAGCATTTT.